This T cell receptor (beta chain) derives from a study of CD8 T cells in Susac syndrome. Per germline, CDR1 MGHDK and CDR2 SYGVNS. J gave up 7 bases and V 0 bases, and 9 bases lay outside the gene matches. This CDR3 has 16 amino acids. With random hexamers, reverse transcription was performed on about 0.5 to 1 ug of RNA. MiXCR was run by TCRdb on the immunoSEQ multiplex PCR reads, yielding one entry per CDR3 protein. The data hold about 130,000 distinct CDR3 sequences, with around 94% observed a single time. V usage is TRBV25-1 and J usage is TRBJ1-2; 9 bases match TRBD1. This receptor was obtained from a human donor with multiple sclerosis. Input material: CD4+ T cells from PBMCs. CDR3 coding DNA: TGTGCCAGCAGTGAATATCTTGACAGGGGGATCGGTGGCTACACCTTC. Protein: CASSEYLDRGIGGYTF.